Presented here are 8 T cell receptor beta chains from one specimen sequenced in a study of ipilimumab plus nivolumab after autologous stem cell transplantation. Using immunoSEQ multiplex PCR, the repertoire was profiled, and TCRdb retains in-frame clones only, with some absent. The data hold over 75,000 clones, with 83% observed a single time. This specimen consisted of PBMCs, obtained in a trial of ipilimumab plus nivolumab as post-transplant consolidation. The receptors were gathered from a male donor with diffuse large B-cell lymphoma.

The rearrangement links TRBV5-4 to TRBJ2-3; D possibly corresponds to TRBD1 (6 bases). The CDR3 sequence is 14 residues long. Germline loops: CDR1 SGHNT, CDR2 YYREEE (reference sequence). V lost 4 bases to trimming and J lost 2 bases, with 11 bases between them. The DNA for the CDR3 is TGTGCCAGCAGCCGGACAGACTACACAGATACGCAGTATTTT. It codes for CASSRTDYTDTQYF.

This chain connects TRBV7-2 to TRBJ2-3, with a tentative D call TRBD2 (6 bases). V shed 2 bases and J shed 6 bases, with 15 bases lying between them. The CDR3 consists of 15 residues. CDR1 and CDR2 (germline): SGHTA, FQGNSA. Here the CDR3 DNA reads TGTGCCAGCAGCTTATCGCACCGGGGGAGGGATACGCAGTATTTT. It is translated as CASSLSHRGRDTQYF.

V gene TRBV19 combines with J gene TRBJ1-6; perhaps TRBD1 as D (5 bases). V was clipped by 3 bases and J by 6 bases, with 12 bases between them. The germline V gene encodes CDR1 LNHDA and CDR2 SQIVND (reference sequence). The CDR3 covers 15 residues. CDR3 residues: CASSMRPGGNSPLHF. The CDR3, as DNA: TGTGCCAGTAGTATGAGGCCCGGGGGTAATTCACCCCTCCACTTT.

The gene calls are TRBV6-5 and TRBJ1-2, with no clear D. CDR1 is MNHEY and CDR2 is SVGAGI in the germline V gene. The CDR3 is 11 amino acids. The V gene lost 6 bases and the J gene lost 5 bases, with 7 bases spanning the gap. The chain's CDR3 is CASSHGYGYTF. For the CDR3, the DNA is TGTGCCAGCAGCCACGGTTATGGCTACACCTTC.

This clone occurred a few times. The chain links TRBV5-1 to TRBJ2-1; D is possibly TRBD2 (6 bases). V was cut by 3 bases and J by 0 bases, with 16 bases left in between. CDR3 length: 17 amino acids. The germline CDR1 and CDR2 sequences are SGHRS and YFSETQ. CDR3: CASSWGSAGYSYNEQFF. The CDR3 DNA is TGCGCCAGCAGCTGGGGGTCCGCGGGATACTCCTACAATGAGCAGTTCTTC.

J is TRBJ1-3 and V is TRBV7-2; D not certain. Trimming shortened V by 1 base and J by 0 bases, and 10 bases separated the two germline ends. Germline CDR1 and CDR2: SGHTA and FQGNSA. This CDR3 is built from 16 residues. CDR3 sequence reads: CASSLGHLNSGNTIYF. CDR3 sequence (DNA): TGTGCCAGCAGCTTAGGACATCTCAACTCTGGAAACACCATATATTTT. The full variable domain, rest sourced from reference TRBV7-2 and TRBJ1-3, is GAGVSQSPSNKVTEKGKDVELRCDPISGHTALYWYRQSLGQGLEFLIYFQGNSAPDKSGLPSDRFSAERTGGSVSTLTIQRTQQEDSAVYLCASSLGHLNSGNTIYFGEGSWLTVV.

The rearrangement uses TRBV20-1 and TRBJ2-5, with D tentatively TRBD1 (5 bases). This CDR3 has 11 amino acids. Trimming removed 6 bases at V and 7 bases at J, with 12 bases between. CDR1 and CDR2 (germline): DFQATT, SNEGSKA (reference sequence). The CDR3 here is CSAGELGTQYF. Here the CDR3 DNA reads TGCAGTGCAGGGGAACTGGGGACCCAGTACTTC.

The V and J genes are TRBV11-2 and TRBJ1-6; D is possibly TRBD1 (5 bases). CDR1 is SGHAT and CDR2 is FQNNGV in the germline V gene. Trimming removed 1 base from V and 6 bases from J, with 10 bases in between. This CDR3 is built from 15 residues. The CDR3: CASSLVVGVNSPLHF. As DNA, the CDR3 is TGTGCCAGCAGCTTAGTTGTAGGGGTTAATTCACCCCTCCACTTT.